A single sample gave rise to the 4 T cell receptor beta chains below, sequenced in a study of control samples from healthy donors and cancer patients. Profiling relied on immunoSEQ multiplex PCR, and the TCRdb table lists in-frame clones only, not all of them. The data contain about 150,000 clones, 85% to 95% of them seen just once; the ten biggest clones take up about 5%. Sequences were obtained from blood. These receptors originate from a man aged 35 to 55 in good health.

The CDR3 DNA reads TGTGCCAGCAGCTTTGGACCACAGGGGGCATCCACAGATACGCAGTATTTT. Its protein is CASSFGPQGASTDTQYF. V is TRBV5-6 and J is TRBJ2-3; 9 bases line up with TRBD1. This CDR3 comprises 17 residues. Germline V gene lookup returns CDR1 SGHDT and CDR2 YYEEEE. Trimming at V came to 2 bases and at J to 2 bases, leaving 9 bases not matched to a gene.

As DNA, the CDR3 is TGTGCCACCAGTGATCGTGTACGGCTGACCCAGCATTTT. As protein: CATSDRVRLTQHF. This sequence joins TRBV24-1 and TRBJ1-5; D gene uncertain. CDR3 length: 13 residues. V was cut by 3 bases and J by 11 bases, with 13 bases left in between. The germline V gene encodes CDR1 KGHDR and CDR2 SFDVKD.

The chain has TRBV3-1 (or the pseudogene TRBV3-2) and TRBJ1-1; D remains unclear. This CDR3 is 15 amino acids long. The V end was cut by 1 base, the J end by 1 base, with 10 bases between. Germline lookup yields CDR1 LGHDT and CDR2 YNNKEL (reference sequence). CDR3 protein: CASSQVEWGNTEAFF. The CDR3 nucleotides are TGTGCCAGCAGCCAAGTAGAATGGGGGAACACTGAAGCTTTCTTT.

The chain joins TRBV24-1 to TRBJ1-2; D gene ambiguous. CDR1 and CDR2 (germline): KGHDR, SFDVKD. This CDR3 has 16 residues. Trimming cost V 2 bases and J 5 bases, with 17 bases left between them. The chain's CDR3 is CATSDSRGPRLYGYTF. CDR3 coding DNA: TGTGCCACCAGTGATTCTCGAGGACCGCGACTTTATGGCTACACCTTC.